Included here is one TCR beta chain sequence, with context. The sequenced fragment ends 3 residues before the CDR3 boundary, so the rest is inferred from the germline J gene. CDR1 SNHLY and CDR2 FYNNEI come from the germline V gene. The length of the CDR3 is 14 residues. The germline V and J ends were trimmed by 4 bases and 2 bases, with 9 bases remaining between them. MY09/MY11 PCR detected cervical HPV DNA; dot-blot assigned genotypes. The sample belongs to a study of T cells in women clearing cervical HPV infection. Study background: For cases, blood was sampled a median roughly 150 days after lesion detection, interquartile range 90 to 200 days.

Sequencing used immunoSEQ multiplex PCR; TCRdb keeps in-frame clones, though not all of them. Found here are more than 40,000 clones; the top ten clones hold around 0.98%. The chain combines TRBV2 with TRBJ1-5, with D possibly matching TRBD1 (6 bases). Material: blood buffy coat. The origin of this receptor is a woman aged 18 to 75 with a cervical HPV16 infection that either progressed to CIN3+ or cleared (not recorded which). The CDR3 spells CASSVQGGNQPQHF. The covered CDR3 bases are TGTGCCAGCAGTGTACAGGGAGGCAATCAGCCC.